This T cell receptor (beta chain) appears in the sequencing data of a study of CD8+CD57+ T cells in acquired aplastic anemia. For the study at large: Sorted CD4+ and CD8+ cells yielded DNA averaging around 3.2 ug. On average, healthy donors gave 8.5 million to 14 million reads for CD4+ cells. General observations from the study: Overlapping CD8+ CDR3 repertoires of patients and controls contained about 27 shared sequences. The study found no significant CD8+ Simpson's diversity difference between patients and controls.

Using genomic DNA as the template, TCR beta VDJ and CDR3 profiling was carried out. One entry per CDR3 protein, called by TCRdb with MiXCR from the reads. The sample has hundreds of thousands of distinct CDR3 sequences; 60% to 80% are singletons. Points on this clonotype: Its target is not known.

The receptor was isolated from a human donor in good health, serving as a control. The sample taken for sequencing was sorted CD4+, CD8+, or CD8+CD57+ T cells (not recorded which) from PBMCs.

The CDR3 DNA is TGTGCCAGCAGCTTAGACAGCGATTACTCTGGAAACACCATATATTTT. Protein: CASSLDSDYSGNTIYF. The J gene is TRBJ1-3, the V gene TRBV7-9; D remains unclear. Germline V gene lookup returns CDR1 SEHNR and CDR2 FQNEAQ (reference sequence). The V end was cut by 1 base, the J end by 0 bases, with 10 bases between. CDR3 length: 16 amino acids.